The source of this T cell receptor beta chain is a study of blood T cell repertoires in COVID-19. Study as a whole: COVID-19 samples collected from the United States, Italy and Spain covered acute and convalescent phases. PBMCs, B-cell-depleted T cells, or T cells were the source of the cDNA or gDNA that made up the material.

Profiling relied on immunoSEQ multiplex PCR, and the TCRdb table lists in-frame clones only, not all of them. The data contain some 300,000 clones, approximately 86% of them singletons. Specimen: peripheral blood. The clonotype was recovered from a woman in her seventies with COVID-19, enrolled during active disease.

This CDR3 is CASSFDRGSQPQHF. The CDR3, as DNA: TGTGCCAGCAGCTTTGACAGGGGGAGTCAGCCCCAGCATTTT. The J gene is TRBJ1-5, the V gene TRBV5-8, with 9 bases that match TRBD1. Germline V gene lookup returns CDR1 SGHTS and CDR2 YDEGEE. This CDR3 contains 14 residues. The junction had 3 bases not matched to a gene; V was cut back by 2 bases and J by 6 bases.